This TCR beta chain stems from a study of cytomegalovirus exposure and HLA in healthy donors. General study findings and limits: Later, an analysis found that common viral pathogens appeared to be linked with several of the most significant clusters.

The PCR was carried out with 60 Vbeta primers and 13 Jbeta primers. The assay was immunoSEQ multiplex PCR, and TCRdb's table has in-frame clones only and misses some. The sample carries about 70,000 clones, around two thirds recorded once. The ends lost 2 bases at V and 3 bases at J; junction bases unmatched: 12. The CDR3 has 17 amino acids. Germline V gene data show CDR1 as SGHDN and CDR2 as FVKESK. Comment on this clone: Its antigen remains unknown.

The TCR was taken from a human donor in good health. This chain joins TRBV14 and TRBJ1-2; 7 bases map to TRBD1. The specimen was PBMCs. The CDR3 DNA reads TGTGCCAGCAGCCAACAATACGGGACAGCTACCTACTATGGCTACACCTTC. Translated: CASSQQYGTATYYGYTF.